One T cell receptor (beta chain) is described in this entry. The sample belongs to a study of T cell changes during pregnancy in multiple sclerosis. The CDR3 contains 15 residues. CDR1 is MNHEY, CDR2 SVGAGI, per germline. V dropped 1 base and J dropped 2 bases, with 12 bases sitting between them. Assay used: immunoSEQ multiplex PCR; TCRdb lists only in-frame clones, some missing. The sample records some 59,000 clones, about nine tenths being singletons. The V gene is TRBV6-5, the J gene TRBJ2-7; D possibly corresponds to TRBD1 (5 bases). This sequence was found in a female donor with multiple sclerosis, enrolled in a pregnancy study. Specimen: peripheral blood, collected in the first trimester of pregnancy. CDR3 sequence reads: CASSYYDRTTYEQYF. CDR3 coding DNA: TGTGCCAGCAGTTACTACGACAGAACTACCTACGAGCAGTACTTC.